The entry below describes one T cell receptor beta chain. This entry is derived from a study of blood T cells in healthy people across ages. CDR1 is SGHRS and CDR2 is YFSETQ in the germline V gene. The CDR3 runs to 15 residues. V was pared by 4 bases and J by 11 bases, with 15 bases of the junction left unmatched. For the second PCR, which ran for about 6 to 11 cycles, a sample-barcoded 5' primer and a J-beta primer mix were used. TCRdb reprocessed the 5' RACE reads via MiXCR and lists one record per CDR3 protein. The sample shows hundreds of thousands of distinct CDR3 sequences, around 42% of them seen only once.

The chain recombines TRBV5-1 with TRBJ2-5, with 9 bases lining up with TRBD1. The clonotype was recovered from a man in his sixties in good health. Specimen: blood. DNA for the CDR3: TGCGCCAGCAGCGTACAGGGGGCGGGGGCCAATGAGCAGTACTTC. Protein product: CASSVQGAGANEQYF.